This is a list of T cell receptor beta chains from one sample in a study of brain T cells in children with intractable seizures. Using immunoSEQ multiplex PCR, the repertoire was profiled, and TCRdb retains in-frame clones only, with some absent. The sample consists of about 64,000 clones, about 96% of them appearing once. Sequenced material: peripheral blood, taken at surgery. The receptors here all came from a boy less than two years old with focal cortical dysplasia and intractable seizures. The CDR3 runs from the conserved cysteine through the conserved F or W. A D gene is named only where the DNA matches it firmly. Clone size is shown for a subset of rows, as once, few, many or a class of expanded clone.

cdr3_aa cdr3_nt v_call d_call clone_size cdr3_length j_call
CASSLAGDSNQPQHF TGTGCCAGCAGTTTGGCCGGGGACAGCAATCAGCCCCAGCATTTT TRBV27 . . 15 TRBJ1-5
CASRGTGNTEAFF TGTGCCAGCAGGGGGACAGGGAACACTGAAGCTTTCTTT TRBV11-1 TRBD1 . 13 TRBJ1-1
CASRAGTGDLQPQHF TGCGCCAGCAGAGCCGGGACAGGGGATTTACAGCCCCAGCATTTT TRBV5-1 TRBD1 . 15 TRBJ1-5
CASSLAGRGFGNTIYF TGCGCCAGCAGCTTGGCCGGGAGGGGTTTTGGAAACACCATATATTTT TRBV5-1 . . 16 TRBJ1-3
CASSFTDTQYF TGTGCCAGCAGTTTCACAGATACGCAGTATTTT TRBV7-9 . . 11 TRBJ2-3
CATSGTSGTGELFF TGTGCCACATCCGGAACTAGCGGGACCGGGGAGCTGTTTTTT TRBV24-1 TRBD2 . 14 TRBJ2-2
CASSEVGQGGTTEAFF TGTGCCAGCAGTGAAGTTGGACAGGGAGGGACCACTGAAGCTTTCTTT TRBV2 TRBD1 . 16 TRBJ1-1
CASSQTSGTAGNTIYF TGTGCCAGCAGTCAGACATCGGGGACAGCTGGAAACACCATATATTTT TRBV7-8 TRBD1 . 16 TRBJ1-3
CASRSRGYEQYF TGTGCCAGCAGGTCGAGGGGTTACGAGCAGTACTTC TRBV6-5 . . 12 TRBJ2-7
CASSLTRSTDTQYF TGTGCCAGCAGCTTAACGCGGAGCACAGATACGCAGTATTTT TRBV7-3 . . 14 TRBJ2-3
CASSQGQGLSHQETQYF TGTGCCAGCAGCCAAGGACAGGGGTTAAGCCACCAAGAGACCCAGTACTTC TRBV14 TRBD1 once 17 TRBJ2-5
CATAGTSADNEQFF TGTGCCACGGCCGGGACTAGCGCCGACAATGAGCAGTTCTTC TRBV10-3 TRBD2 . 14 TRBJ2-1
CASSLGIQLTMNTEAFF TGCGCCAGCAGCTTGGGTATACAGCTGACTATGAACACTGAAGCTTTCTTT TRBV5-1 . . 17 TRBJ1-1
CASSGLSAGNTIYF TGTGCCAGCAGTGGACTTAGCGCTGGAAACACCATATATTTT TRBV2 . . 14 TRBJ1-3
CASSPWDRSSEQYF TGCGCCAGCAGCCCCTGGGACAGGTCAAGCGAGCAGTACTTC TRBV5-1 TRBD1 . 14 TRBJ2-7
CASSSPGNTIYF TGTGCCAGCAGTTCACCCGGAAACACCATATATTTT TRBV27 . . 12 TRBJ1-3
CASSLLVNTYEQYF TGCGCCAGCAGCTTGTTGGTAAACACCTACGAGCAGTACTTC TRBV5-1 . . 14 TRBJ2-7
CASSYPGGSAISYEQYF TGTGCCAGCAGTTACCCGGGGGGAAGCGCCATCTCCTACGAGCAGTACTTC TRBV6-2/TRBV6-3 TRBD2 . 17 TRBJ2-7
CASSTRAYEQYF TGTGCCAGCAGTACCAGGGCGTACGAGCAGTACTTC TRBV11-2 . . 12 TRBJ2-7
CASRVEVGRGRIYNEQFF TGTGCCAGCAGGGTCGAAGTCGGCCGGGGACGGATTTACAATGAGCAGTTCTTC TRBV14 . . 18 TRBJ2-1
CASSRRLAYEQYF TGTGCCAGTAGCCGCCGTTTAGCCTACGAGCAGTACTTC TRBV19 . . 13 TRBJ2-7
CASSLDLDLTDTQYF TGCGCCAGCAGCTTGGATCTTGATCTCACAGATACGCAGTATTTT TRBV5-1 . . 15 TRBJ2-3
CATSEDNTDTQYF TGTGCCACCAGTGAGGATAACACAGATACGCAGTATTTT TRBV24-1 . . 13 TRBJ2-3
CASSPGGAGTGSGYETQYF TGTGCCAGCAGTCCAGGAGGTGCCGGGACAGGGTCTGGTTACGAGACCCAGTACTTC TRBV27 TRBD1 . 19 TRBJ2-5
CASSSSLDPLDTQYF TGTGCCAGCAGCTCCTCCCTGGACCCCTTGGATACGCAGTATTTT TRBV7-6 . . 15 TRBJ2-3
CASSLSSERQYF TGTGCCAGCAGTTTATCATCGGAGAGGCAGTACTTC TRBV28 . . 12 TRBJ2-7
CASSHQVAGAYTDTQYF TGTGCCAGTAGTCACCAAGTTGCGGGGGCTTACACAGATACGCAGTATTTT TRBV19 . . 17 TRBJ2-3
CASSPGYTQYF TGTGCCAGCAGTCCGGGCTATACGCAGTATTTT TRBV3-1/TRBV3-2 . . 11 TRBJ2-3
CASSFARRGTQETQYF TGCGCCAGCAGCTTCGCGAGGAGAGGGACACAAGAGACCCAGTACTTC TRBV5-1 . . 16 TRBJ2-5
CASSDRTYNEQFF TGTGCCAGTAGTGACAGGACCTACAATGAGCAGTTCTTC TRBV19 . . 13 TRBJ2-1
CATSRDLGTEAFF TGTGCCACCAGCAGAGATTTAGGGACTGAAGCTTTCTTT TRBV15 . . 13 TRBJ1-1
CASSQDYRPSGANVLTF TGTGCCAGCAGCCAAGACTATCGACCGTCTGGGGCCAACGTCCTGACTTTC TRBV4-2 . . 17 TRBJ2-6
CASSILSGRPGETQYF TGTGCCAGTAGTATCCTATCAGGGAGGCCGGGGGAGACCCAGTACTTC TRBV19 . . 16 TRBJ2-5
CASSLGGGPNTEAFF TGTGCCAGCAGCTTGGGTGGGGGTCCGAACACTGAAGCTTTCTTT TRBV5-4 . . 15 TRBJ1-1
CASSPSGASGETQYF TGTGCCAGCAGCCCTTCGGGGGCGAGTGGAGAGACCCAGTACTTC TRBV27 . . 15 TRBJ2-5
CASSSAMEAFF TGTGCCAGCAGTTCCGCGATGGAAGCTTTCTTT TRBV27 . . 11 TRBJ1-1
CASSPQGDHGYTF TGTGCCAGCTCACCACAGGGGGACCATGGCTACACCTTC TRBV18 . once 13 TRBJ1-2
CSASLGGGPSWSQETQYF TGCAGTGCTAGTCTGGGCGGGGGTCCGAGCTGGAGCCAAGAGACCCAGTACTTC TRBV20-1 TRBD2 . 18 TRBJ2-5
CASSYVAPGGASPLHF TGTGCCAGCAGTTACGTCGCCCCCGGAGGTGCTTCACCCCTCCACTTT TRBV6-5 . once 16 TRBJ1-6
CASSLVGGSTDTQYF TGTGCCAGCAGCTTAGTAGGCGGCAGCACAGATACGCAGTATTTT TRBV11-2 . . 15 TRBJ2-3
CASSQGVRGRTF TGTGCCAGCAGCCAAGGGGTGCGGGGGCGCACCTTC TRBV3-1/TRBV3-2 . few 12 TRBJ1-2
CASSERVEQYF TGTGCCAGCAGTGAGAGGGTCGAGCAGTACTTC TRBV2 . . 11 TRBJ2-7
CASSQDPGKGANVLTF TGCGCCAGCAGCCAAGACCCGGGTAAAGGGGCCAACGTCCTGACTTTC TRBV4-1 . . 16 TRBJ2-6
CASSDSMATDTQYF TGTGCCAGCAGTGATTCTATGGCCACAGATACGCAGTATTTT TRBV2 . . 14 TRBJ2-3
CASTSPDRANQPQHF TGTGCCAGCACCTCCCCCGACAGGGCCAATCAGCCCCAGCATTTT TRBV28 TRBD1 . 15 TRBJ1-5
CASSLNGGASVYGYTF TGTGCCAGCAGCTTAAATGGCGGTGCCAGCGTCTATGGCTACACCTTC TRBV7-3 . . 16 TRBJ1-2
CASSDRLQGETTSTDTQYF TGTGCCAGCAGTGATCGCCTGCAGGGGGAGACGACGAGCACAGATACGCAGTATTTT TRBV6-1 TRBD1 . 19 TRBJ2-3
CASSDRAKNIQYF TGTGCCAGCAGTGACAGGGCCAAAAACATTCAGTACTTC TRBV25-1 . . 13 TRBJ2-4
CSVGQPRETQYF TGCAGCGTTGGACAGCCTAGGGAGACCCAGTACTTC TRBV29-1 . . 12 TRBJ2-5